The sequence of this T cell receptor (beta chain) was determined in a study of identical twins. Overall study findings and caveats: Cross-sectional statistics, not tracking of the same donors, supported the conclusions.

Concerning this clonotype itself: Its antigen is unidentified.

TCRdb re-analysed the 5' RACE reads in MiXCR, keeping a single row per CDR3 protein. The sample lists hundreds of thousands of distinct CDR3 sequences; 20% to 25% were seen once. This CDR3 comprises 11 residues. Trimming removed 10 bases from V and 8 bases from J; junction bases left unmatched: 6. The sample also formed part of further work on T cells expressing NK-cell markers. That study reports: In several experiments, sorting was confined to alpha-beta TCR T cells through use of an anti-gamma-delta TCR antibody. For roughly 6 donors, the dominant NKG2C+ clonotypes made up about 1.0-8% of their CD8+ T cells. Among a few donors, these clonotypes also ranked first in the CD3+CD56-NKG2C+ fraction.

V is TRBV12-3 or TRBV12-4 and J is TRBJ1-2; 8 nucleotides align to TRBD1. Input material: CD4+ T cells sorted from blood. This TCR was recovered from a woman in her late teens or twenties in good health. CDR3 coding DNA: TGTGCCATCACAGGGGGAAACGGCTACACCTTC. Amino acid sequence: CAITGGNGYTF.